This T cell receptor beta chain was documented in a study of shared clonotypes between healthy human individuals. Broader study findings: Sampling involved blood alone; tissue repertoires likely differ. Donors were few, which limited the genetic and exposure-history diversity represented.

After removal of 1 base from V and 6 bases from J, the junction contained 14 bases not matched to a gene. This CDR3 comprises 19 residues. Germline V gene data show CDR1 as SGHTA and CDR2 as FQGTGA. Unsorted PBMC DNA went through sequencing on ten immunoSEQ deep assay plates. Using immunoSEQ multiplex PCR, the repertoire was profiled, and TCRdb retains in-frame clones only, with some absent. The data show approximately 500,000 clones, roughly 78% seen once. When samples were unsorted, 70 million to 95 million PBMCs were used for genomic DNA. In regard to this clone: As yet, its antigen is unknown.

This sequence joins TRBV7-3 and TRBJ2-1; 11 positions match TRBD2. The material sequenced was PBMCs. The TCR was taken from a woman between 35 and 50 years old in good health. Some clones in this sample may be carry-over from other donors' samples. The CDR3 sequence: CASSLMARTSGPPPNEQFF. CDR3 bases: TGTGCCAGCAGCTTAATGGCAAGGACTAGCGGGCCCCCCCCCAATGAGCAGTTCTTC.